The next 21 T cell receptor beta chains were all read from a single sample in a study of T cells in tumors after PD-1 blockade. Libraries were prepared by immunoSEQ multiplex PCR; TCRdb keeps only in-frame clonotypes and omits some of them. The table shows 45,000 to 60,000 clones, with approximately 80% occurring only once. This specimen consisted of PBMCs, obtained before anti-PD-1 therapy. The receptor set was obtained from a human donor with advanced basal cell or squamous cell carcinoma (not recorded which).

The sample holds a few counts of this clone. The chain is built from TRBV5-5 and TRBJ2-3; no definite D call. The CDR3 has 16 residues. V was pared by 0 bases and J by 2 bases, with 13 bases between. Germline V gene sequence: CDR1 SGHKS, CDR2 YYEKEE (reference sequence). CDR3 DNA: TGTGCCAGCAGCTTGGGTGGCCTAGTTGTCACAGATACGCAGTATTTT. It encodes CASSLGGLVVTDTQYF.

J is TRBJ2-1 and V is TRBV7-6; 10 bases are a match to TRBD2. This CDR3 is built from 16 residues. CDR1 and CDR2 from the germline V gene are SGHVS and FNYEAQ. V gave up 4 bases and J gave up 4 bases; unmatched junction bases: 7. CDR3 bases: TGTGCCAGCAGCTCCTGGGGTAGCGGGGGGTACAATGAGCAGTTCTTC. The encoded protein is CASSSWGSGGYNEQFF.

V is TRBV18 and J is TRBJ1-1, with 11 bases fitting TRBD1. The germline V gene encodes CDR1 KGHSH and CDR2 LQKENI. Trimming took 2 bases from V and 8 from J; bases not matched to a gene: 13. This CDR3 spans 17 amino acids. The CDR3 loop is CASSPKQRDRGLSEAFF. The CDR3 DNA reads TGTGCCAGCTCACCAAAACAGAGGGACAGGGGGTTGTCGGAAGCTTTCTTT.

The gene calls are TRBV2 and TRBJ2-2; 9 bases fit TRBD1. Germline values: CDR1 SNHLY, CDR2 FYNNEI. The CDR3 spans 15 residues. The ends lost 7 bases at V and 4 bases at J; junction bases unmatched: 7. CDR3 DNA sequence: TGTGCCAGCAAGACAGGGGGTTCGGGCACCGGGGAGCTGTTTTTT. Amino acid sequence: CASKTGGSGTGELFF.

The genes are TRBV15 and TRBJ1-2; a possible D gene is TRBD1 (5 bases). The ends were cut back, 4 bases at V and 8 bases at J, with 17 bases in the middle. The CDR3 runs 14 residues. The V gene's germline CDR1 is LNHNV and CDR2 YYDKDF (reference sequence). The CDR3: CATSKAGTIIGYTF. The CDR3 coding sequence is TGTGCCACCAGCAAGGCAGGGACTATAATCGGCTACACCTTC.

The chain carries TRBV2 and TRBJ1-5; 8 bases fit TRBD1. The J segment lost 2 bases and the V segment lost 4 bases, leaving 4 bases of the junction unmatched. This CDR3 has 15 amino acids. The germline gives CDR1 SNHLY, CDR2 FYNNEI. In DNA, the CDR3 is TGTGCCAGCAGTGCGGAGACAGGGGGCAATCAGCCCCAGCATTTT. This codes for CASSAETGGNQPQHF.

The chain uses TRBV14 and TRBJ2-5, with 9 bases matching TRBD1. Germline V CDR1 and CDR2: SGHDN, FVKESK. The CDR3 sequence is 15 residues long. Losses at the gene ends were 4 bases for V and 6 bases for J; bases not matched to a gene: 9. The CDR3 DNA reads TGTGCCAGCAGCCGAGAAACAGGGGGCTGGAAGACCCAGTACTTC. This encodes CASSRETGGWKTQYF.

V usage is TRBV19 and J usage is TRBJ1-1; maybe TRBD1 (5 bases). V shed 1 base and J shed 7 bases, with 10 bases lying between them. The CDR3 loop spans 13 amino acids. The germline V gene encodes CDR1 LNHDA and CDR2 SQIVND (reference sequence). The CDR3 DNA is TGTGCCAGTAGTATAGTGGCAGGGAATGAAGCTTTCTTT. Protein product: CASSIVAGNEAFF.

V and J are TRBV19 and TRBJ2-5; D remains unclear. The germline V and J ends were trimmed by 4 bases and 5 bases, with 11 bases remaining between them. This CDR3 contains 13 residues. From germline, CDR1 is LNHDA and CDR2 SQIVND (reference sequence). The CDR3 is CASSRAPGETQYF. DNA of the CDR3: TGTGCCAGTAGTAGGGCCCCCGGGGAGACCCAGTACTTC.

CDR3 amino acids: CASSRGGLTSEQYF. As DNA, the CDR3 is TGTGCCAGCAGCCGAGGGGGACTGACGTCCGAGCAGTACTTC. The V and J genes are TRBV7-9 and TRBJ2-7, with D perhaps given as TRBD1 or TRBD2 (6 bases each). Per germline, CDR1 SEHNR and CDR2 FQNEAQ (reference sequence). V was pared by 5 bases and J by 6 bases, with 17 bases between. The CDR3 runs to 14 residues.

The chain has TRBV7-9 and TRBJ1-1; the D is unclear. Looked up from germline, CDR1 is SEHNR and CDR2 is FQNEAQ (reference sequence). Trimming cost V 8 bases and J 4 bases, with 11 bases left between them. The CDR3 runs to 12 residues. The CDR3 spells CASGGQVTEAFF. The CDR3 bases are TGTGCCAGCGGCGGGCAGGTCACTGAAGCTTTCTTT.

V usage is TRBV6-5 and J usage is TRBJ2-7; D is perhaps TRBD1 (5 bases). Germline loops: CDR1 MNHEY, CDR2 SVGAGI. Deletions cut 6 bases from V and 3 bases from J, with 15 bases between. The CDR3 is made up of 14 amino acids. CDR3 protein: CASSSRHDSYEQYF. Written as DNA, the CDR3 is TGTGCCAGCAGCTCCCGCCACGACAGCTACGAGCAGTACTTC.

This clone was observed a few times. This chain links TRBV6-5 with TRBJ1-5; the match to TRBD1 covers 9 bases. Germline lookup yields CDR1 MNHEY and CDR2 SVGAGI. The CDR3 length is 14 residues. The junction had 3 bases not matched to a gene; V was cut back by 5 bases and J by 4 bases. The CDR3 DNA reads as TGTGCCAGCAGTCCCGGGACAGGGAATCAGCCCCAGCATTTT. Protein product: CASSPGTGNQPQHF.

This clone occurred once. The V call is TRBV27, the J call TRBJ2-2, with 7 bases identical to TRBD2. The junction had 6 bases not matched to a gene; V was cut back by 6 bases and J by 5 bases. Germline CDR1 is MNHEY and CDR2 is SMNVEV (reference sequence). CDR3 length: 14 amino acids. The CDR3 DNA is TGTGCCAGCAGGACCGGGACTACAACCGGGGAGCTGTTTTTT. Its protein product is CASRTGTTTGELFF.

This clone came up a few times. The chain has TRBV6-5 and TRBJ1-6; 7 bases align to TRBD1. The CDR3 has 14 residues. CDR1 and CDR2 from the germline V gene are MNHEY and SVGAGI. The V segment lost 7 bases and the J segment 9 bases; nucleotides outside the gene matches: 9. CDR3 sequence reads: CASKTTGFGSPLHF. CDR3 sequence (DNA): TGTGCCAGCAAAACGACAGGGTTCGGTTCACCCCTCCACTTT.

The V and J genes are TRBV2 and TRBJ1-5, with 9 nucleotides matching TRBD1. After removal of 2 bases from V and 6 bases from J, the junction contained 5 bases not matched to a gene. Germline values: CDR1 SNHLY, CDR2 FYNNEI. The CDR3 has 15 residues. CDR3 coding DNA: TGTGCCAGCAGTGAAACTGGGACAGGGTTTCAGCCCCAGCATTTT. Translated: CASSETGTGFQPQHF.

This clone was recorded once. Other DNA sequences from this sample encode an identical CDR3 as well. This rearrangement joins TRBV15 to TRBJ1-4, with 9 bases that match TRBD1. The CDR3 runs 14 residues. Germline V gives CDR1 LNHNV, CDR2 YYDKDF (reference sequence). V lost 3 bases and J lost 5; bases outside the gene matches: 1. The CDR3 nucleotides read TGTGCCACCAGCAGGGGACAGGGCAATGAAAAACTGTTTTTT. Its translation is CATSRGQGNEKLFF.

This clone showed up just once. The chain combines TRBV11-3 with TRBJ1-1; 9 bases are a match to TRBD1. Germline CDR1 SGHNT, CDR2 YENEEA. CDR3 size: 17 residues. V gave up 5 bases and J gave up 7 bases; unmatched junction bases: 17. This chain's CDR3 is CASSPQTPGTGLSEAFF. The CDR3 DNA follows: TGTGCCAGCAGCCCCCAAACTCCCGGGACAGGGTTAAGTGAAGCTTTCTTT. Variable domain in full (rest from reference TRBV11-3 and TRBJ1-1): EAGVVQSPRYKIIEKKQPVAFWCNPISGHNTLYWYLQNLGQGPELLIRYENEEAVDDSQLPKDRFSAERLKGVDSTLKIQPAELGDSAVYLCASSPQTPGTGLSEAFFGQGTRLTVV.

V and J are TRBV5-4 and TRBJ1-3, with TRBD1 identical over 7 bases. Germline loops: CDR1 SGHNT, CDR2 YYREEE (reference sequence). The CDR3 has 15 residues. V was pared by 4 bases and J by 1 base, with 5 bases of the junction left unmatched. CDR3 in DNA: TGTGCCAGCAGCCGGGACAGTGGATCTGGAAACACCATATATTTT. This codes for CASSRDSGSGNTIYF.

This rearrangement joins TRBV3-1 (or the pseudogene TRBV3-2) to TRBJ2-1; 9 nucleotides agree with TRBD1. This CDR3 region has 16 residues. Germline-derived CDR1 and CDR2 are LGHDT and YNNKEL (reference sequence). The J segment lost 3 bases and the V segment lost 4 bases, leaving 7 bases of the junction unmatched. CDR3 residues: CASSLRTGAGYNEQFF. The CDR3 region has the DNA TGTGCCAGCAGCCTTCGGACAGGGGCTGGCTACAATGAGCAGTTCTTC.

This clone was counted once. The J gene is TRBJ2-5, the V gene TRBV29-1; TRBD1 is a possible D gene (6 bases). This CDR3 spans 14 amino acids. Germline loops: CDR1 SQVTM, CDR2 ANQGSEA. V lost 7 bases and J 5 bases, leaving 20 bases between the germline ends. DNA for the CDR3: TGCAGCGGGGCAGTGGACCCGAGGGGGGAGACCCAGTACTTC. The encoded protein is CSGAVDPRGETQYF.